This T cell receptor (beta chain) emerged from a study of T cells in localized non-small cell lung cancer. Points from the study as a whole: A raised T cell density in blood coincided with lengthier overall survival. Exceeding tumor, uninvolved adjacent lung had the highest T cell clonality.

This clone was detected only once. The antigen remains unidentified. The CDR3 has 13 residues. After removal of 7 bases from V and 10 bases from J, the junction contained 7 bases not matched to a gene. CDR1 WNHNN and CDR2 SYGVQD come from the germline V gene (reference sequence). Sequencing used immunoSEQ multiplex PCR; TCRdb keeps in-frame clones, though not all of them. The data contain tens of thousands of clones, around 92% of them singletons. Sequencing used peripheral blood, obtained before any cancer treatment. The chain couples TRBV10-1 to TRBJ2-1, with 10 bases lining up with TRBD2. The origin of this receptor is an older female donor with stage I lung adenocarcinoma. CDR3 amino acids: CASKERGGREQFF. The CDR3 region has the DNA TGCGCCAGCAAGGAGCGGGGGGGCCGGGAGCAGTTCTTC.